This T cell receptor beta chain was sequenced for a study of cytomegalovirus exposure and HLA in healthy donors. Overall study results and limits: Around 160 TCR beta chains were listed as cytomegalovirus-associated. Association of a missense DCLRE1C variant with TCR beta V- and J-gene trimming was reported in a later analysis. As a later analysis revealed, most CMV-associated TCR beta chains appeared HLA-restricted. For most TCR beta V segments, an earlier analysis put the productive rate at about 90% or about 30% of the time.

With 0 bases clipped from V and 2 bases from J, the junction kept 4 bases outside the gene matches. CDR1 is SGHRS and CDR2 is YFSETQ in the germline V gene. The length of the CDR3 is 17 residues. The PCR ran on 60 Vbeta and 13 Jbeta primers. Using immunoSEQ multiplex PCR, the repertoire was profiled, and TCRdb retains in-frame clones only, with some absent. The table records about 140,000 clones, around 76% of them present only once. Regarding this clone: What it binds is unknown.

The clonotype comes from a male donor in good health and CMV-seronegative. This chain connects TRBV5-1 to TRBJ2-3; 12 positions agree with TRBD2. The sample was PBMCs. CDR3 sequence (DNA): TGCGCCAGCAGCTTGGTTCTAGCGGGAGGGCCCACAGATACGCAGTATTTT. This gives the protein CASSLVLAGGPTDTQYF. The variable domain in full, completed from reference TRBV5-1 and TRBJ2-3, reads KAGVTQTPRYLIKTRGQQVTLSCSPISGHRSVSWYQQTPGQGLQFLFEYFSETQRNKGNFPGRFSGRQFSNSRSEMNVSTLELGDSALYLCASSLVLAGGPTDTQYFGPGTRLTVL.